The text below deals with one TCR beta chain. CDR1 and CDR2 from the germline V gene are SGHNT and YENEEA. This CDR3 spans 15 amino acids. J gave up 13 bases and V 2 bases, and 8 bases lay outside the gene matches. In the original analysis: Nucleated cell number was recorded as an estimate derived from reference gene primer amplification. Method: immunoSEQ multiplex PCR; TCRdb's copy keeps in-frame clones and lacks some. V and J calls plus clone size are reproduced from that table; the DNA served to infer D and trimming. The data hold 150,000 to 200,000 clones, with roughly 86% observed a single time. The data stem from a study of blood T cell repertoires in COVID-19. Study-wide context: The United States, Italy and Spain provided the acute and convalescent COVID-19 samples. PBMCs, B-cell-depleted T cells, or T cells provided the cDNA or gDNA that made up the material.

This chain links TRBV11-3 with TRBJ1-6; 10 nucleotides line up with TRBD1. Sequencing used peripheral blood. This receptor was taken from a man in his fifties or sixties with COVID-19, enrolled during active disease. The CDR3 region has the DNA TGTGCCAGCAGCTTATCGGGACAGGGGAATGCGCCCCTCCACTTT. This translates into CASSLSGQGNAPLHF.